This TCR beta chain was found in a study of shared clonotypes between healthy human individuals. The CDR3 consists of 14 residues. V shed 8 bases and J 8 bases; nucleotides not matched to a gene: 7. Looked up from germline, CDR1 is SNHLY and CDR2 is FYNNEI. Findings and caveats of the study: Among donors, the sharing of clonotypes was expected to be influenced by sequencing depth.

Some clones are missing from TCRdb's copy, which holds only in-frame ones; the method was immunoSEQ multiplex PCR. The sample records 2,500,000 or so clones, roughly 90% being singletons. Points on this clone: Its antigen is currently unknown.

This clonotype originated in a man between 18 and 35 years old in good health. Some clones in this sample may be carry-over from other donors' samples. This chain joins TRBV2 and TRBJ2-4; 12 bases are shared with TRBD2. Sequenced material: naive CD4+ T cells from PBMCs. The subset denotes: CD45RA+ positively selected. CDR3 sequence: CASRGTSGWDIQYF. CDR3 sequence (DNA): TGTGCCAGCCGAGGGACTAGCGGGTGGGACATTCAGTACTTC.